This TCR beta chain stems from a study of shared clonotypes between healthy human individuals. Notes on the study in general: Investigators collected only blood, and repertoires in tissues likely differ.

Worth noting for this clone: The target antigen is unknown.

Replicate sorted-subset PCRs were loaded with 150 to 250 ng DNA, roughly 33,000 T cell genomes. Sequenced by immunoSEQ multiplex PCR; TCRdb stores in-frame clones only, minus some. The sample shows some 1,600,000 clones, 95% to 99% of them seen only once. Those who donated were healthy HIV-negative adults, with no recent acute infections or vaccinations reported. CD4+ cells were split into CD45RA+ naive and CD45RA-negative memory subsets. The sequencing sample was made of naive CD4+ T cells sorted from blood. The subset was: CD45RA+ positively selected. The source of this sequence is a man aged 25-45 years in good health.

CDR3 loop: CASSYLRGRRGGELFF. The CDR3 DNA reads as TGTGCCAGCAGTTACCTCAGGGGGCGTAGAGGCGGGGAGCTGTTTTTT. The chain recombines TRBV28 with TRBJ2-2; TRBD1 matches at 8 bases. V lost 4 bases and J lost 7; bases outside the gene matches: 11. The CDR3 loop spans 16 amino acids. Germline CDR1 is MDHEN and CDR2 is SYDVKM.